The sample holds a few counts of the clone carrying this T cell receptor (beta chain). Antigen: not known. The source of the sample is a study of cytomegalovirus exposure and HLA in healthy donors. Primers for the PCR totalled 60 Vbeta and 13 Jbeta. Clones were read by immunoSEQ multiplex PCR, and TCRdb kept only the in-frame ones, dropping some. The repertoire consists of 60,000 to 70,000 clones, with 79% occurring once and the leading ten covering nearly 3%. Whole-study findings and limits: A link between a missense DCLRE1C variant and TCR beta V- and J-gene trimming emerged from a later analysis.

This CDR3 is 17 amino acids long. V gave up 2 bases and J gave up 6 bases; unmatched junction bases: 9. Germline CDR1 reads SGHVS; CDR2 reads FQNEAQ. This clonotype was obtained from a woman in her thirties in good health and CMV-seronegative. The chain is built from TRBV7-8 and TRBJ2-3; 12 bases fit TRBD2. Sequenced: PBMCs. As DNA, the CDR3 is TGTGCCAGCAGCTTACAACCGGGACTAGCGGGTTCGGATACGCAGTATTTT. Protein sequence: CASSLQPGLAGSDTQYF. The variable domain in full, with the rest retrieved from reference TRBV7-8 and TRBJ2-3, is GAGVSQSPRYKVAKRGQDVALRCDPISGHVSLFWYQQALGQGPEFLTYFQNEAQLDKSGLPSDRFFAERPEGSVSTLKIQRTQQEDSAVYLCASSLQPGLAGSDTQYFGPGTRLTVL.